One and the same sample provided the 27 T cell receptor beta chains below, sequenced in a study of blood T cell repertoires in COVID-19. Data came from immunoSEQ multiplex PCR; TCRdb stores just in-frame clones and leaves some out. The profile covers around 140,000 clones, with around 89% appearing a single time and about 4.4% taken by the ten largest. The specimen sequenced was peripheral blood. The receptors here all came from a man aged 60 to 75 with COVID-19, enrolled during active disease.

This clone was picked up a small number of times. This chain uses TRBV6-5 with TRBJ1-6; 7 bases fit TRBD1. The CDR3 spans 14 residues. V was pared by 6 bases and J by 10 bases, with 9 bases of the junction left unmatched. Per germline, CDR1 MNHEY and CDR2 SVGAGI. CDR3 loop: CASSSGQVDSPLHF. CDR3 DNA: TGTGCCAGCAGCTCCGGACAGGTGGACTCACCCCTCCACTTT.

The chain carries TRBV4-2 and TRBJ1-5, with a tentative D call TRBD1 (5 bases). The germline CDR1 and CDR2 sequences are LGHNA and YNFKEQ. Deletions cut 0 bases from V and 4 bases from J, with 10 bases between. This CDR3 region has 15 residues. The CDR3 coding sequence is TGTGCCAGCAGCCAAGAAAGTACAGGAAATCAGCCCCAGCATTTT. Translating it yields CASSQESTGNQPQHF.

The sample holds a few counts of this clone. The chain couples TRBV29-1 to TRBJ2-5; 9 bases match TRBD2. V trimming: 4 bases; J trimming: 3 bases; junction bases outside the gene matches: 0. Per the germline V gene, CDR1 is SQVTM and CDR2 is ANQGSEA. This CDR3 has 12 residues. The chain's CDR3 is CSVVAGEETQYF. The CDR3 DNA is TGCAGCGTTGTAGCGGGGGAAGAGACCCAGTACTTC.

The chain uses TRBV7-2 and TRBJ2-2, with D perhaps TRBD2 (6 bases). Germline CDR1 SGHTA, CDR2 FQGNSA. The CDR3 runs to 16 residues. V was pared by 4 bases and J by 2 bases, with 14 bases between. The DNA of the CDR3 is TGTGCCAGCAGCTCGGCCGGGGACTTTAACACCGGGGAGCTGTTTTTT. This translates into CASSSAGDFNTGELFF. The full variable domain, completed using reference TRBV7-2 and TRBJ2-2, is GAGVSQSPSNKVTEKGKDVELRCDPISGHTALYWYRQSLGQGLEFLIYFQGNSAPDKSGLPSDRFSAERTGGSVSTLTIQRTQQEDSAVYLCASSSAGDFNTGELFFGEGSRLTVL.

This clone was counted at least ten times. This chain uses TRBV29-1 with TRBJ2-6; 8 bases line up with TRBD1. Germline V gene sequence: CDR1 SQVTM, CDR2 ANQGSEA. Trimming at V came to 1 base and at J to 6 bases, leaving 11 bases not matched to a gene. CDR3 length equals 17 residues. The CDR3 bases are TGCAGCGTTGAAGTCGGAGACAGGGGTTATCAGGCCAACGTCCTGACTTTC. It specifies CSVEVGDRGYQANVLTF.

The gene calls are TRBV9 and TRBJ1-1; the D gene is possibly TRBD1 (6 bases). Between the trimmed V and J ends, which lost 0 bases and 7 bases, there was a span of 16 bases. This CDR3 spans 15 amino acids. Germline values: CDR1 SGDLS, CDR2 YYNGEE. The CDR3 coding sequence is TGTGCCAGCAGCGTAGGTTTGTCAGGGGAGGGTGAAGCTTTCTTT. This codes for CASSVGLSGEGEAFF. Complete variable domain (other parts from reference TRBV9 and TRBJ1-1): DSGVTQTPKHLITATGQRVTLRCSPRSGDLSVYWYQQSLDQGLQFLIQYYNGEERAKGNILERFSAQQFPDLHSELNLSSLELGDSALYFCASSVGLSGEGEAFFGQGTRLTVV.

This chain connects TRBV6-5 to TRBJ1-4, with 7 bases lining up with TRBD1. Germline V CDR1 and CDR2: MNHEY, SVGAGI. After removal of 8 bases from V and 8 bases from J, the junction contained 11 bases not matched to a gene. The CDR3 has 14 residues. CDR3 amino acids: CASSSLTGDEKLFF. CDR3 nucleotide sequence: TGTGCCAGCTCGAGTTTAACAGGGGACGAAAAACTGTTTTTT.

This rearrangement joins TRBV7-3 to TRBJ1-1, with a possible D match to TRBD1 (6 bases). The germline V and J ends were trimmed by 6 bases and 4 bases, with 12 bases remaining between them. The germline V gene has CDR1 SGHTA and CDR2 FQGTGA. The CDR3 is 13 amino acids. In nucleotides, the CDR3 is TGTGCCAGCAGTCAAGACAGGATCACTGAAGCTTTCTTT. It specifies CASSQDRITEAFF. The whole variable domain, remainder taken from reference TRBV7-3 and TRBJ1-1, is GAGVSQTPSNKVTEKGKYVELRCDPISGHTALYWYRQSLGQGPEFLIYFQGTGAADDSGLPNDRFFAVRPEGSVSTLKIQRTERGDSAVYLCASSQDRITEAFFGQGTRLTVV.

The genes are TRBV12-3 or TRBV12-4 and TRBJ1-2; tentative D call: TRBD1 (5 bases). The length of the CDR3 is 12 residues. V was trimmed by 5 bases and J by 9 bases, leaving 13 bases between them. The CDR3 nucleotides are TGTGCCAGCAGTCCCCCAGGGCTGCGCTACACCTTC. This sequence encodes CASSPPGLRYTF.

The genes are TRBV24-1 and TRBJ2-1; D remains unclear. The V and J ends lost 1 base and 7 bases respectively, with 10 bases between them. The germline gives CDR1 KGHDR, CDR2 SFDVKD. The CDR3 has 14 residues. The CDR3 region has the DNA TGTGCCACCAGTGATTTAGACTGGCCAAATGAGCAGTTCTTC. Translation: CATSDLDWPNEQFF.

V is TRBV18 and J is TRBJ1-6; a weak D match, TRBD1 (5 bases). The CDR3 contains 17 residues. Trimming cost V 0 bases and J 9 bases, with 18 bases left between them. CDR1 is KGHSH and CDR2 is LQKENI in the germline V gene. This CDR3 is CASSPPLGSGKVSPLHF. The CDR3 bases are TGTGCCAGCTCACCACCTCTAGGTTCAGGGAAAGTTTCACCCCTCCACTTT. Variable domain in full (rest from reference TRBV18 and TRBJ1-6): NAGVMQNPRHLVRRRGQEARLRCSPMKGHSHVYWYRQLPEEGLKFMVYLQKENIIDESGMPKERFSAEFPKEGPSILRIQQVVRGDSAAYFCASSPPLGSGKVSPLHFGNGTRLTVT.

The chain has TRBV28 and TRBJ1-2; 7 bases line up with TRBD1. This CDR3 contains 15 residues. V trimming: 5 bases; J trimming: 4 bases; junction bases outside the gene matches: 10. CDR1 and CDR2 from the germline V gene are MDHEN and SYDVKM. CDR3 residues: CASSLGTDPSYGYTF. The CDR3 nucleotides are TGTGCCAGCAGTCTCGGGACAGACCCGTCCTATGGCTACACCTTC.

The J gene is TRBJ2-5, the V gene TRBV27, with 12 bases matching TRBD2. Per germline, CDR1 MNHEY and CDR2 SMNVEV (reference sequence). V gave up 5 bases and J gave up 2 bases; unmatched junction bases: 9. The CDR3 totals 17 residues. CDR3 coding DNA: TGTGCCAGCAGTCCCGGGACTAGCGGGTTTTTTCAAGAGACCCAGTACTTC. Translating gives CASSPGTSGFFQETQYF.

The genes are TRBV5-4 and TRBJ1-4; TRBD1 matches 9 bases. V lost 3 bases to trimming and J lost 7 bases; unmatched junction nucleotides: 10. Germline V gene lookup returns CDR1 SGHNT and CDR2 YYREEE (reference sequence). The length of the CDR3 is 16 residues. Here the CDR3 reads CASSSGDREEFEKLFF. As DNA, the CDR3 is TGTGCCAGCAGCTCAGGGGACAGGGAAGAATTTGAAAAACTGTTTTTT.

This clone was found a few times. This rearrangement joins TRBV12-3 or TRBV12-4 to TRBJ1-2; no reliable D call. The CDR3 has 13 amino acids. V was shortened by 4 bases and J by 4 bases, with 10 bases between the two germline ends. CDR3 DNA sequence: TGTGCCAGCAGTTCCGGACGGGGCTATGGCTACACCTTC. It encodes CASSSGRGYGYTF.

In its sample, this clone was seen a few times. V and J are TRBV7-6 and TRBJ2-7, with 11 nucleotides matching TRBD2. The germline V gene encodes CDR1 SGHVS and CDR2 FNYEAQ. Unmatched junction bases numbered 3, after V lost 2 bases and J lost 0 bases. The CDR3 runs 16 residues. The CDR3 nucleotides are TGTGCCAGCAGCTTATTAGCGGGGGGGACCTCCTACGAGCAGTACTTC. It encodes CASSLLAGGTSYEQYF.

The chain links TRBV6-5 to TRBJ1-3; 8 bases agree with TRBD1. The V gene end was trimmed by 0 bases and the J gene end by 7 bases; junction bases not matched to a gene: 5. Germline V gives CDR1 MNHEY, CDR2 SVGAGI. The CDR3 is 15 amino acids. CDR3: CASSYSRQGKNTIYF. The DNA for the CDR3 is TGTGCCAGCAGTTACTCCCGACAGGGGAAGAACACCATATATTTT.

V gene TRBV19 combines with J gene TRBJ2-5, with TRBD1 matching over 8 bases. Unmatched junction bases numbered 12, after V lost 2 bases and J lost 1 base. There are 18 residues in the CDR3. Per germline, CDR1 LNHDA and CDR2 SQIVND (reference sequence). This chain's CDR3 is CASSISPTGARAQETQYF. The CDR3 DNA is TGTGCCAGTAGTATAAGCCCGACAGGGGCGAGGGCCCAAGAGACCCAGTACTTC.

J is TRBJ1-2 and V is TRBV25-1; D uncertain. The CDR3 length is 11 residues. Germline CDR1 and CDR2: MGHDK and SYGVNS. Trimming pared 4 bases from V and 8 bases from J, leaving 8 bases between. In DNA form, the CDR3 reads TGTGCCAGCAGTGCCTCGTTCGGCTACACCTTC. It encodes CASSASFGYTF.

This sequence joins TRBV6-6 and TRBJ1-4; D might be TRBD1 (6 bases). V lost 7 bases to trimming and J lost 5 bases, with 14 bases between them. There are 14 residues in the CDR3. CDR1 is MNHNY, CDR2 SVGAGI, per germline (reference sequence). The CDR3 reads CASNTRGGNEKLFF. The CDR3 bases are TGTGCCAGCAACACCAGGGGCGGGAATGAAAAACTGTTTTTT.

The chain carries TRBV6-2 or TRBV6-3 and TRBJ1-5, with TRBD1 matching 7 bases. This CDR3 is 14 amino acids long. Germline lookup yields CDR1 MNHEY and CDR2 SVGEGT. V trimming: 6 bases; J trimming: 11 bases; junction bases outside the gene matches: 13. CDR3 nucleotide sequence: TGTGCCAGCAGCGGTGGGACAGAGGGGATGGCCCAGCATTTT. Translation gives CASSGGTEGMAQHF.

The chain carries TRBV18 and TRBJ1-2, with 9 positions matching TRBD1. The CDR3 totals 13 residues. V shed 5 bases and J 8 bases; nucleotides not matched to a gene: 6. Germline V lookup: CDR1 KGHSH, CDR2 LQKENI. The CDR3: CASSTGGAGGYTF. CDR3 bases: TGTGCCAGCTCAACAGGGGGCGCAGGGGGCTACACCTTC.

This chain uses TRBV11-2 with TRBJ1-1, with D maybe TRBD1 (6 bases). Between the trimmed V and J ends, which lost 0 bases and 0 bases, there was a span of 11 bases. Germline CDR1 SGHAT, CDR2 FQNNGV. This CDR3 region has 16 residues. This CDR3 reads CASSLDLKGVNTEAFF. In DNA, the CDR3 is TGTGCCAGCAGCTTAGATCTAAAGGGGGTGAACACTGAAGCTTTCTTT.

The J gene is TRBJ1-1, the V gene TRBV3-1 (or the pseudogene TRBV3-2); D not resolved. CDR3 length: 11 residues. CDR1 and CDR2 from the germline V gene are LGHDT and YNNKEL (reference sequence). V was trimmed by 3 bases and J by 6 bases, leaving 5 bases between them. CDR3 protein: CASSQRAEAFF. Written as DNA, the CDR3 is TGTGCCAGCAGCCAGCGGGCTGAAGCTTTCTTT.

This rearrangement joins TRBV6-5 to TRBJ1-4; 9 positions match TRBD1. With V trimmed by 6 bases and J by 5 bases, 7 bases remained unmatched. CDR3 length: 15 residues. Germline V CDR1 and CDR2: MNHEY, SVGAGI. Here the CDR3 reads CASSPGTGRNEKLFF. The CDR3 nucleotides read TGTGCCAGCAGCCCAGGGACAGGGAGGAATGAAAAACTGTTTTTT.

The chain has TRBV27 and TRBJ1-6; TRBD1 might be the D (5 bases). Trimming took 5 bases from V and 3 from J, leaving 14 bases between them. The V gene's germline CDR1 is MNHEY and CDR2 SMNVEV (reference sequence). This CDR3 is 16 amino acids long. The CDR3 protein is CASSNPRGFYNSPLHF. CDR3 DNA sequence: TGTGCCAGCAGTAACCCTAGGGGCTTCTATAATTCACCCCTCCACTTT.

This rearrangement joins TRBV30 to TRBJ2-3, with no clear D. The CDR3 is made up of 10 amino acids. Per the germline V gene, CDR1 is GTSNPN and CDR2 is SVGIG (reference sequence). V was trimmed by 7 bases and J by 8 bases, leaving 10 bases between them. The CDR3 nucleotides read TGTGCCTTAGGAGTAGCTACGCAGTATTTT. Encoded protein: CALGVATQYF.